These 26 T cell receptor beta chains came from one sample sequenced in a study of cytomegalovirus exposure and HLA in healthy donors. The PCR used 60 Vbeta and 13 Jbeta primers. TCRdb's table, derived via immunoSEQ multiplex PCR, lists solely in-frame clones and lacks some. The table lists approximately 130,000 clones, 6.5% to 9.5% of them singletons, with approximately 6% in the top ten. Sequenced material: PBMCs. The receptors derive from a middle-aged woman in good health and CMV-seropositive.

There are a few counts of this clone. The chain employs TRBV6-5 and TRBJ1-2, with TRBD1 matching 9 bases. CDR3 length: 14 residues. Germline CDR1 MNHEY, CDR2 SVGAGI. Trimming removed 0 bases from V and 8 bases from J; junction bases left unmatched: 4. Here the CDR3 reads CASSYSRQGVGYTF. The DNA of the CDR3 is TGTGCCAGCAGTTACTCGCGACAGGGGGTAGGCTACACCTTC.

The CDR3 nucleotides read TGCGCCAGCAGCTTGGACTCACCCCCAAACAATGAGCAGTTCTTC. It encodes CASSLDSPPNNEQFF. This sequence joins TRBV5-1 and TRBJ2-1; D is undetermined. The CDR3 has 15 residues. Trimming removed 0 bases from V and 5 bases from J, with 12 bases in between. CDR1 and CDR2 (germline): SGHRS, YFSETQ.

This clone was counted a few times. The chain carries TRBV5-1 and TRBJ1-4; possible D gene TRBD1, 5 bases. V gave up 5 bases and J gave up 4 bases, with 15 bases separating them. Germline CDR1 is SGHRS and CDR2 is YFSETQ. CDR3 length equals 15 residues. CDR3 amino acids: CASRDMGGNNEKLFF. The CDR3 nucleotides are TGCGCCAGCAGGGATATGGGGGGGAATAATGAAAAACTGTTTTTT. The full variable domain, with the rest looked up from reference TRBV5-1 and TRBJ1-4, is KAGVTQTPRYLIKTRGQQVTLSCSPISGHRSVSWYQQTPGQGLQFLFEYFSETQRNKGNFPGRFSGRQFSNSRSEMNVSTLELGDSALYLCASRDMGGNNEKLFFGSGTQLSVL.

This clone was seen only a few times. The chain uses TRBV7-2 and TRBJ1-2; 7 bases align to TRBD1. The germline CDR1 and CDR2 sequences are SGHTA and FQGNSA. V lost 5 bases, J lost 7 bases, and 10 bases stayed unmatched. The CDR3 consists of 14 residues. The CDR3 loop is CASSPGQQEVGYTF. In nucleotides, the CDR3 is TGTGCCAGCAGCCCGGGACAGCAAGAAGTTGGCTACACCTTC.

This clone has a handful of counts. This chain links TRBV5-6 with TRBJ2-7; TRBD1 matches 7 bases. The J segment lost 2 bases and the V segment lost 0 bases, leaving 5 bases of the junction unmatched. The CDR3 length is 15 residues. Germline-derived CDR1 and CDR2 are SGHDT and YYEEEE. The DNA of the CDR3 is TGTGCCAGCAGCTTGGTTCGACAGGGTCCCTACGAGCAGTACTTC. It translates to CASSLVRQGPYEQYF.

This clone appeared a few times. The V and J genes are TRBV6-5 and TRBJ2-1, with 8 positions matching TRBD2. Germline V gene data show CDR1 as MNHEY and CDR2 as SVGAGI. The CDR3 runs to 15 residues. J was trimmed by 3 bases and V by 4 bases; bases with no gene match: 5. The CDR3 loop is CASSLGSGVYNEQFF. The DNA for the CDR3 is TGTGCCAGCAGTTTGGGTAGCGGGGTCTACAATGAGCAGTTCTTC.

The CDR3 is CASRVGLAGADTQYF. CDR3 in DNA: TGTGCCAGCAGGGTCGGACTAGCGGGGGCAGATACGCAGTATTTT. The rearrangement joins TRBV5-6 to TRBJ2-3; 13 nucleotides agree with TRBD2. The trim removed 5 bases at V and 4 bases at J, leaving 4 bases unmatched. The CDR3 spans 15 residues. Per the germline V gene, CDR1 is SGHDT and CDR2 is YYEEEE.

This clone was detected only a few times. The chain links TRBV21-1 to TRBJ2-7; the tabulated D call, TRBD2, remains unverified against the DNA. TRBV21-1 is designated a pseudogene. This CDR3 region has 14 residues. The DNA of the CDR3 is TGTGCCAGCAGCCCCCGGGGAGCTGTGGACGAGCAGTACTTC. The encoded protein is CASSPRGAVDEQYF.

This clone occurred a few times. The chain employs TRBV6-1 and TRBJ1-5; the D gene is possibly TRBD1 (5 bases). CDR1 is MNHNS, CDR2 SASEGT, per germline. CDR3 length: 13 residues. V was clipped by 4 bases and J by 6 bases, with 10 bases between them. Here the CDR3 reads CASSVGRAQPQHF. The CDR3 DNA is TGTGCCAGCAGTGTAGGCAGGGCTCAGCCCCAGCATTTT.

This clone occurred a few times. J is TRBJ1-4 and V is TRBV7-9; weak D call: TRBD1 (6 bases). Germline CDR1 and CDR2: SEHNR and FQNEAQ (reference sequence). The CDR3 is made up of 15 amino acids. V lost 6 bases and J lost 8, with 19 bases in between. CDR3 DNA: TGTGCCAGCAGGGATACAGGGTCGGCGGAGGAAAAACTGTTTTTT. Amino acid sequence: CASRDTGSAEEKLFF.

This clone was seen more than once but under ten times. This chain uses TRBV20-1 with TRBJ2-1; D not certain. CDR1 is DFQATT, CDR2 SNEGSKA, per germline (reference sequence). The V and J ends lost 3 bases and 6 bases respectively, with 6 bases between them. CDR3 length: 11 residues. The CDR3 region has the DNA TGCAGTGCTAGCGTTATCAATGAGCAGTTCTTC. Its protein product is CSASVINEQFF.

This clone occurred a few times. The chain recombines TRBV5-1 with TRBJ2-2; TRBD1 is a possible D gene (6 bases). The length of the CDR3 is 15 residues. Trimming pared 3 bases from V and 4 bases from J, leaving 13 bases between. The germline V gene encodes CDR1 SGHRS and CDR2 YFSETQ. DNA for the CDR3: TGCGCCAGCAGCTGGCTAACAGGGTTCACCGGGGAGCTGTTTTTT. Protein sequence: CASSWLTGFTGELFF.

This CDR3 is CASSISQVGYYSNQPQHF. CDR3 bases: TGTGCCAGTAGTATATCACAGGTCGGCTACTATAGCAATCAGCCCCAGCATTTT. The chain employs TRBV19 and TRBJ1-5; a possible D gene is TRBD1 (5 bases). Germline assignment: CDR1 LNHDA and CDR2 SQIVND (reference sequence). This CDR3 is built from 18 residues. Trimming removed 2 bases at V and 0 bases at J, with 17 bases between.

This sequence joins TRBV27 and TRBJ2-7; 7 nucleotides match TRBD1. Germline loops: CDR1 MNHEY, CDR2 SMNVEV (reference sequence). Germline trimming cut 5 bases from V and 0 bases from J; bases unmatched to any gene: 10. The CDR3 loop spans 16 amino acids. The CDR3 bases are TGTGCCAGCAGTCAAACGGGACAGAGGAGCTCCTACGAGCAGTACTTC. This encodes CASSQTGQRSSYEQYF.

This clone was detected a few times. V is TRBV29-1 and J is TRBJ2-1; D perhaps matches TRBD2 (5 bases). CDR1 and CDR2 (germline): SQVTM, ANQGSEA. The CDR3 extends over 14 amino acids. V lost 3 bases and J lost 7, with 16 bases in between. In DNA, the CDR3 is TGCAGCGTTGATCGGGGAACCGGCGGAAATGAGCAGTTCTTC. This codes for CSVDRGTGGNEQFF.

The gene calls are TRBV21-1 and TRBJ1-2; the table's TRBD1 call for D was not verified on the DNA. TRBV21-1 is an annotated pseudogene. CDR3 size: 16 residues. The CDR3 bases are TGTGCCAGCATAACAAACCCGGGACACGGTAACTATGGCTACACCTTC. This translates into CASITNPGHGNYGYTF.

This clone was found a few times. No conserved phenylalanine or tryptophan ends this CDR3, so it is likely a read error. The rearrangement joins TRBV7-8 to TRBJ1-2, with 12 bases matching TRBD1. The CDR3 covers 15 residues. Trimming took 5 bases from V and 6 from J; bases not matched to a gene: 7. Germline-derived CDR1 and CDR2 are SGHVS and FQNEAQ. CDR3 bases: TGTGCCAGCAGCCCGGGGACAGGGGGCGCGGATGGCTACACCGTC. Its protein is CASSPGTGGADGYTV.

This clone appeared a few times. This chain links TRBV6-1 with TRBJ1-2; 12 nucleotides agree with TRBD1. Looked up from germline, CDR1 is MNHNS and CDR2 is SASEGT. The CDR3 loop spans 13 amino acids. With 7 bases clipped from V and 14 bases from J, the junction kept 11 bases outside the gene matches. CDR3 sequence (DNA): TGTGCCAGCACCTTGGTCCCGGGACAGGGGGCGACCTTC. Translation gives CASTLVPGQGATF.

This clone showed up just a few times. The chain carries TRBV7-9 and TRBJ2-7, with D unclear. The germline CDR1 and CDR2 sequences are SEHNR and FQNEAQ (reference sequence). The CDR3 consists of 11 residues. V lost 6 bases and J lost 2, with 5 bases in between. The CDR3 sequence is CASSRAYEQYF. The CDR3 nucleotides are TGTGCCAGCAGTCGTGCCTACGAGCAGTACTTC.

The chain links TRBV7-2 to TRBJ1-4; D might be TRBD1 (6 bases). The germline V gene encodes CDR1 SGHTA and CDR2 FQGNSA. Trimming removed 5 bases at V and 6 bases at J, with 16 bases between. This CDR3 is 15 amino acids long. Written as DNA, the CDR3 is TGTGCCAGCAGCCATTCGGGGGGGCGTGATGAAAAACTGTTTTTT. This sequence encodes CASSHSGGRDEKLFF.

The V and J genes are TRBV10-2 and TRBJ2-5; 8 bases match TRBD2. The length of the CDR3 is 15 residues. With 7 bases clipped from V and 1 base from J, the junction kept 8 bases outside the gene matches. Germline V lookup: CDR1 WSHSY, CDR2 SAAADI. CDR3 protein: CASTERRGAQETQYF. CDR3 sequence (DNA): TGCGCCAGCACCGAGAGGCGGGGGGCCCAAGAGACCCAGTACTTC.

This rearrangement joins TRBV19 to TRBJ2-1; 9 nucleotides align to TRBD1. The junction had 1 base not matched to a gene; V was cut back by 4 bases and J by 3 bases. Germline loops: CDR1 LNHDA, CDR2 SQIVND (reference sequence). This CDR3 contains 14 residues. The CDR3 loop reads CASSKTGGYNEQFF. In nucleotides, the CDR3 is TGTGCCAGTAGTAAGACAGGGGGCTACAATGAGCAGTTCTTC.

About this clone: At one of its ends the junction is not consistent with the germline gene, which may arise from a read error. The J gene is TRBJ2-3, the V gene TRBV7-9; TRBD2 matches at 9 bases. The CDR3 consists of 16 residues. Germline V gene lookup returns CDR1 SEHNR and CDR2 FQNEAQ (reference sequence). The CDR3 region is CASSFPSGGSTDPQYF. The CDR3 coding sequence is TGTGCCAGCAGCTTCCCGAGCGGGGGGAGCACAGATCCGCAGTATTTT.

This clone was seen a handful of times. The V call is TRBV28, the J call TRBJ2-7; tentatively, D is TRBD2 (6 bases). Trimming pared 8 bases from V and 2 bases from J, leaving 13 bases between. There are 13 residues in the CDR3. Germline lookup yields CDR1 MDHEN and CDR2 SYDVKM. The CDR3 DNA reads as TGTGCCAGCTCCCGGGGGAATACCTACGAGCAGTACTTC. This encodes CASSRGNTYEQYF.

The V gene is TRBV19, the J gene TRBJ1-5; D remains ambiguous. Germline lookup yields CDR1 LNHDA and CDR2 SQIVND (reference sequence). With 7 bases removed from V and 0 bases from J, the gap between germline ends came to 10 bases. The length of the CDR3 is 14 residues. The CDR3 DNA follows: TGTGCCAGTAACCACGGTAATAGCAATCAGCCCCAGCATTTT. It encodes CASNHGNSNQPQHF. Complete variable domain (other parts from reference TRBV19 and TRBJ1-5): DGGITQSPKYLFRKEGQNVTLSCEQNLNHDAMYWYRQDPGQGLRLIYYSQIVNDFQKGDIAEGYSVSREKKESFPLTVTSAQKNPTAFYLCASNHGNSNQPQHFGDGTRLSIL.

This clone has just a few counts. Different DNA sequences within this sample yield the same CDR3. The chain employs TRBV6-5 and TRBJ1-1; D remains unclear. Trimming removed 0 bases from V and 1 base from J, with 3 bases in between. Per germline, CDR1 MNHEY and CDR2 SVGAGI. The CDR3 is made up of 13 amino acids. DNA of the CDR3: TGTGCCAGCAGTTACTCCAGGAACACTGAAGCTTTCTTT. Translation gives CASSYSRNTEAFF.